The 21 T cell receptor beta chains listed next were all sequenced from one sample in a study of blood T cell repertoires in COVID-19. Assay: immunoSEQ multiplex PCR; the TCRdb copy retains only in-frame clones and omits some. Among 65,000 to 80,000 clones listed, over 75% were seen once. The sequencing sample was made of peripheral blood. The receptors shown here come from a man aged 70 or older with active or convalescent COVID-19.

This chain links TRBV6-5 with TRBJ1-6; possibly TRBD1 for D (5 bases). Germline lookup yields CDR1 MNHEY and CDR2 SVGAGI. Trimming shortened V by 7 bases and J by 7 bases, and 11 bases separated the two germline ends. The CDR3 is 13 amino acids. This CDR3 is CASIGPGNSPLHF. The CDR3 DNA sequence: TGTGCCAGCATCGGTCCAGGGAATTCACCCCTCCACTTT.

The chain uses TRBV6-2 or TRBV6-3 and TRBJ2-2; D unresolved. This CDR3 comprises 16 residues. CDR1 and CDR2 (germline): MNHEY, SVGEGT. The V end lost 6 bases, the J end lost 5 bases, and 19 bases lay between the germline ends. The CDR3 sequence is CASSQRVIVGTGELFF. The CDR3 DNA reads TGTGCCAGCAGCCAACGGGTTATTGTAGGAACCGGGGAGCTGTTTTTT.

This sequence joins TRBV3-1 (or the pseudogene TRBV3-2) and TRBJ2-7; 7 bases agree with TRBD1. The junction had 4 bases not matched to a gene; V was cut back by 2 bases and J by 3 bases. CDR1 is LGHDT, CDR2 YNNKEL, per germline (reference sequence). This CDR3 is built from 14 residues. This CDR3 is CASSQLGQVYEQYF. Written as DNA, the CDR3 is TGTGCCAGCAGCCAACTAGGACAGGTCTACGAGCAGTACTTC.

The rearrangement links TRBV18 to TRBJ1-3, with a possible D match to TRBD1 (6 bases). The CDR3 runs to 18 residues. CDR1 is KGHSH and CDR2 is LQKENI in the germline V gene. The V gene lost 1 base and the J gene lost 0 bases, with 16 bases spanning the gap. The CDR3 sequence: CASSPRTADSRSGNTIYF. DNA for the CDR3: TGTGCCAGCTCACCACGGACTGCGGACAGTCGCTCTGGAAACACCATATATTTT.

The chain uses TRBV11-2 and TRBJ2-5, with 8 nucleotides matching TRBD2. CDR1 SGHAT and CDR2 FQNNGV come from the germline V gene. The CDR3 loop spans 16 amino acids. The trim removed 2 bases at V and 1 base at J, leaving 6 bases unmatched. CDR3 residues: CASSLNRGGPQETQYF. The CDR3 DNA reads TGTGCCAGCAGCTTAAATCGCGGGGGGCCCCAAGAGACCCAGTACTTC.

As DNA, the CDR3 is TGTGCCAGCAGCCCGCGCCGGACACTAGAGACCCAGTACTTC. Protein: CASSPRRTLETQYF. The V call is TRBV11-2, the J call TRBJ2-5, with a tentative D call TRBD1 (5 bases). Trimming pared 5 bases from V and 4 bases from J, leaving 14 bases between. The germline CDR1 and CDR2 sequences are SGHAT and FQNNGV. The CDR3 is 14 residues long.

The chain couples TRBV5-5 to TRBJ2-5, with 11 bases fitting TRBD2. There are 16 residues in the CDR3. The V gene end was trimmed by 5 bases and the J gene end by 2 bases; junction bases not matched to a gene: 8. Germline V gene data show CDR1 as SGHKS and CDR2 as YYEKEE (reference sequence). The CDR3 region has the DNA TGTGCCAGCAGTCGGGGACTAGCGGAAACACAAGAGACCCAGTACTTC. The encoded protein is CASSRGLAETQETQYF.

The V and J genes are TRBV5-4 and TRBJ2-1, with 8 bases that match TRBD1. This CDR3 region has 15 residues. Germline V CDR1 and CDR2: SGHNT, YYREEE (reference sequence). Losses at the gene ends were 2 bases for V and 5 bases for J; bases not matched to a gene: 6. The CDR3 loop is CASSFGRGQDNEQFF. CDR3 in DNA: TGTGCCAGCAGCTTCGGCAGGGGGCAGGACAATGAGCAGTTCTTC.

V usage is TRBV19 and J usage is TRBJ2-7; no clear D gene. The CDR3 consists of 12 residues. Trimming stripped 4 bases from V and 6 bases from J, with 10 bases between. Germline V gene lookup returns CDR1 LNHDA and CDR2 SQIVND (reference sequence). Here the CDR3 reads CASSSPGPEQYF. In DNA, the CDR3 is TGTGCCAGTAGTAGCCCTGGCCCCGAGCAGTACTTC.

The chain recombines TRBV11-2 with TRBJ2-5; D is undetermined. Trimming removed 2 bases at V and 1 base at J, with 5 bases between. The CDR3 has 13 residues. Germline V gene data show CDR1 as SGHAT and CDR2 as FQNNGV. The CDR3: CASSLNRQETQYF. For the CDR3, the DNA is TGTGCCAGCAGCTTAAATCGCCAAGAGACCCAGTACTTC.

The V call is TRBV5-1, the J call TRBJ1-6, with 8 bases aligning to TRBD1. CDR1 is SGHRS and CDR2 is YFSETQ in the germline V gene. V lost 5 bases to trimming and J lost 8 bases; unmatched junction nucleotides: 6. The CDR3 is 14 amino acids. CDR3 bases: TGCGCCAGCAGACTAGACAGGGGAGATTCACCCCTCCACTTT. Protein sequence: CASRLDRGDSPLHF.

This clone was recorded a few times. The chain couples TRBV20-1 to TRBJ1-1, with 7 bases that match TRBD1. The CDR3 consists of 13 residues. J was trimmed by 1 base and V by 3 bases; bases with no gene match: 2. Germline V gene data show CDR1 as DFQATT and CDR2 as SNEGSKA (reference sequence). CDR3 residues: CSASPGGNTEAFF. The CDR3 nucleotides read TGCAGTGCTAGTCCAGGGGGGAACACTGAAGCTTTCTTT.

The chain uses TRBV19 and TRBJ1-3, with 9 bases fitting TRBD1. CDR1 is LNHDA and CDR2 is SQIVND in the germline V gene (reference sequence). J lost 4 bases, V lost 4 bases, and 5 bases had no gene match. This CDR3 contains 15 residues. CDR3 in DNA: TGTGCCAGTAGTACTGGGACAGGGAACGGAAACACCATATATTTT. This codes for CASSTGTGNGNTIYF.

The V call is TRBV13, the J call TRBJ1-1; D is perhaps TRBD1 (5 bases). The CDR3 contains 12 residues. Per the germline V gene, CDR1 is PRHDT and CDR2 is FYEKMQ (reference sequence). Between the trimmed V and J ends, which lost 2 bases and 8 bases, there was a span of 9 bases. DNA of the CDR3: TGTGCCAGCAGCTTATGGGGGGTCGAAGCTTTCTTT. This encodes CASSLWGVEAFF. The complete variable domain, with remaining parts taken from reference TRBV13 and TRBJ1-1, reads AAGVIQSPRHLIKEKRETATLKCYPIPRHDTVYWYQQGPGQDPQFLISFYEKMQSDKGSIPDRFSAQQFSDYHSELNMSSLELGDSALYFCASSLWGVEAFFGQGTRLTVV.

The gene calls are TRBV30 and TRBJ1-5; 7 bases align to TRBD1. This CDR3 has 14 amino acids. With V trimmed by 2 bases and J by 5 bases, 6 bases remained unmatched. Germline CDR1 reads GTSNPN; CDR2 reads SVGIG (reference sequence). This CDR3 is CAWSNWDRDQPQHF. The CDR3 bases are TGTGCCTGGAGTAATTGGGACAGAGATCAGCCCCAGCATTTT.

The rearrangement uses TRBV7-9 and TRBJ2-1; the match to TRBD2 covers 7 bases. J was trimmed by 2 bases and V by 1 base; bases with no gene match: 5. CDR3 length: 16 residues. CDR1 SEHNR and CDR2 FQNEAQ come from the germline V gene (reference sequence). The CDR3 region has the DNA TGTGCCAGCAGCTTAGAGGGCGGGGGACCCTACAATGAGCAGTTCTTC. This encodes CASSLEGGGPYNEQFF. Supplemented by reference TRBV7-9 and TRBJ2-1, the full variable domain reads DTGVSQNPRHKITKRGQNVTFRCDPISEHNRLYWYRQTLGQGPEFLTYFQNEAQLEKSRLLSDRFSAERPKGSFSTLEIQRTEQGDSAMYLCASSLEGGGPYNEQFFGPGTRLTVL.

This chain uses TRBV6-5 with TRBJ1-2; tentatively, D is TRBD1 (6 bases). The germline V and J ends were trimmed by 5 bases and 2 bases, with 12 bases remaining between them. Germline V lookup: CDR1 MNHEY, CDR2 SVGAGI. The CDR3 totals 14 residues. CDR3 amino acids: CASSRDTLNYGYTF. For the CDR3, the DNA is TGTGCCAGCAGTAGGGACACTCTAAACTATGGCTACACCTTC.

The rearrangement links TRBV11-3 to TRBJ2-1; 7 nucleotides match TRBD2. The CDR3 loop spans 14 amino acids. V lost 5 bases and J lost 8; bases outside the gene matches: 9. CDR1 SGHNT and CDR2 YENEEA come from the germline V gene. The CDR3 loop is CASSLGRGSDEQFF. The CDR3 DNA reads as TGTGCCAGCAGCCTCGGGCGGGGGAGCGATGAGCAGTTCTTC.

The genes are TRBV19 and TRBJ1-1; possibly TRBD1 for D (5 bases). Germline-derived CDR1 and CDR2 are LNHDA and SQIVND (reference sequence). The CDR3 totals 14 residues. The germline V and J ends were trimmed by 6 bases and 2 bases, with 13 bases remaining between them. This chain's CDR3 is CASRVWGDNTEAFF. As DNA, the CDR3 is TGTGCCAGTAGGGTTTGGGGGGATAACACTGAAGCTTTCTTT.

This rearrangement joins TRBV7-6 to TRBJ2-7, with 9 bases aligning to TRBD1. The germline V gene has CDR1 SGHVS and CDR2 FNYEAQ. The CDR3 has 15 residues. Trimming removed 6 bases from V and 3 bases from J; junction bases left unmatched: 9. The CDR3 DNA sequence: TGTGCCAGCAGTCGAGGGACAGGGTATATCTACGAGCAGTACTTC. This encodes CASSRGTGYIYEQYF.

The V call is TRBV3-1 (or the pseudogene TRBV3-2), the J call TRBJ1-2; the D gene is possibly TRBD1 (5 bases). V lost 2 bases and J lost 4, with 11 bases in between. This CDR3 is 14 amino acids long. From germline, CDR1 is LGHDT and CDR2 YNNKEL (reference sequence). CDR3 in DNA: TGTGCCAGCAGCCAATCTCAGGGTGCCTATGGCTACACCTTC. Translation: CASSQSQGAYGYTF.